This T cell receptor beta chain was captured in a study of T cell responses to AZD1222 COVID-19 vaccine. In the study overall: Second-dose groups at about 4 or about 12 weeks were pooled.

The study's findings and limits: Compared with day 0, the breadth and depth of the Spike-specific TCR repertoire rose significantly after two doses of AZD1222. Females outnumbered males among donors, who were mostly white British; clonal diversity was possibly underestimated. Just 5 or 6 AZD1222 recipients tested seropositive at baseline.

Sequencing used immunoSEQ multiplex PCR; TCRdb keeps in-frame clones, though not all of them. The sample gives 120,000 or so clones, around nine tenths of which show up once; 25% to 30% is in the top ten. To note about this clone: Its antigen is unidentified.

V was trimmed by 1 base and J by 3 bases, leaving 11 bases between them. Looked up from germline, CDR1 is SGHDT and CDR2 is YYEEEE. The CDR3 is 14 amino acids. The chain couples TRBV5-6 to TRBJ2-7, with D unclear. The specimen comprised peripheral blood, sampled on day 0 of AZD1222 vaccination. The TCR was taken from an adult in good health. The CDR3 coding sequence is TGTGCCAGCAGCTTGAGGTTTCAGAACTACGAGCAGTACTTC. Translated: CASSLRFQNYEQYF.